The present T cell receptor beta chain was sequenced within a study of blood T cell repertoires in COVID-19. The ends lost 0 bases at V and 4 bases at J; junction bases unmatched: 9. The V gene's germline CDR1 is MGHRA and CDR2 YSYEKL. The CDR3 sequence is 18 residues long. Produced via immunoSEQ multiplex PCR; TCRdb's table is partial and in-frame only. The repertoire has about 380,000 clones, roughly 84% of them found once; the top ten carry around 3%. The chain is built from TRBV4-1 and TRBJ1-2, with 12 nucleotides matching TRBD1. Source material: PBMCs or T cells enriched from blood (not recorded which). This receptor was obtained from a woman in her twenties or thirties who had recovered from COVID-19. CDR3 nucleotide sequence: TGCGCCAGCAGCCAAGACGCGGGACAGGGGGCACGCAGCTATGGCTACACCTTC. It codes for CASSQDAGQGARSYGYTF.